This T cell receptor beta chain was recovered during a study of T cell responses to AZD1222 COVID-19 vaccine. Study-wide results and limits: Once two AZD1222 doses were given, Spike-specific TCR breadth and depth went up.

Germline V gene sequence: CDR1 SGHRS, CDR2 YFSETQ. The V end was cut by 0 bases, the J end by 6 bases, with 7 bases between. The CDR3 extends over 14 amino acids. The data were produced by immunoSEQ multiplex PCR, yet TCRdb's version contains in-frame clones alone and is incomplete. Of about 110,000 clones in the sample, 92% were seen once. Concerning this clone: Its antigen remains unknown.

Specimen: peripheral blood, collected 28 days after the second AZD1222 dose. This clonotype was sampled from an adult who received the AZD1222 COVID-19 vaccine. The chain couples TRBV5-1 to TRBJ1-6; no firm D call. The CDR3 loop is CASSLGASNSPLHF. The DNA for the CDR3 is TGCGCCAGCAGCTTGGGGGCGAGTAATTCACCCCTCCACTTT. Filled out from reference TRBV5-1 and TRBJ1-6, the complete variable domain reads KAGVTQTPRYLIKTRGQQVTLSCSPISGHRSVSWYQQTPGQGLQFLFEYFSETQRNKGNFPGRFSGRQFSNSRSEMNVSTLELGDSALYLCASSLGASNSPLHFGNGTRLTVT.